A selection of T cell receptor beta chains follows, all from one sample in a study of control samples from healthy donors and cancer patients. The data were produced by immunoSEQ multiplex PCR, yet TCRdb's version contains in-frame clones alone and is incomplete. This table has 95,000 to 100,000 clones, around 89% appearing once. Material: blood. The receptors stem from a man aged 25-45 years in good health. The CDR3 runs from the conserved cysteine through the conserved F or W. The D gene is left open where the match is weak. The listing skips clone size in some rows; elsewhere it reads once, few, many or a size class.

CASSLGGHRRANEKLFF	TGTGCCAGCAGCTTAGGAGGGCACCGGAGGGCCAATGAAAAACTGTTTTTT	17	TRBV7-2	-	TRBJ1-4	-
CASSQPGERGQETQYF	TGCGCCAGCAGCCAACCGGGGGAGCGGGGCCAAGAGACCCAGTACTTC	16	TRBV4-1	-	TRBJ2-5	TRBD2
CASNEGVYWEAFF	TGTGCCAGCAACGAGGGGGTTTATTGGGAAGCTTTCTTT	13	TRBV6-5	-	TRBJ1-1	-
CATKKAGPTGELFF	TGTGCCACCAAGAAAGCAGGGCCCACCGGGGAGCTGTTTTTT	14	TRBV24-1	-	TRBJ2-2	-
CASKTGLATPKEFF	TGTGCCAGCAAAACGGGACTAGCGACCCCTAAGGAGTTCTTC	14	TRBV6-5	-	TRBJ2-1	TRBD2
CASGEVLTNQPQHF	TGTGCCAGCGGAGAAGTTTTGACGAATCAGCCCCAGCATTTT	14	TRBV25-1	-	TRBJ1-5	-
CASSWGDRDNSPLHF	TGTGCCAGCAGCTGGGGGGACCGAGATAATTCACCCCTCCACTTT	15	TRBV28	-	TRBJ1-6	-
CASSLVGTGGSEAFF	TGTGCCAGCAGCTTAGTCGGGACAGGGGGGAGTGAAGCTTTCTTT	15	TRBV7-9	-	TRBJ1-1	TRBD1
CATSEEAAGENNEQFF	TGTGCCACCAGTGAGGAAGCAGCAGGGGAGAACAATGAGCAGTTCTTC	16	TRBV24-1	-	TRBJ2-1	-
CATSSGTDHEKLFF	TGTGCCACCAGCAGCGGGACAGACCATGAAAAACTGTTTTTT	14	TRBV15	-	TRBJ1-4	TRBD1
CASSLDPGRTEAFF	TGCGCCAGCAGCTTGGATCCGGGAAGGACTGAAGCTTTCTTT	14	TRBV5-1	-	TRBJ1-1	-
CASSLAGRDNTGELFF	TGTGCCAGCAGCTTAGCTGGACGGGATAACACCGGGGAGCTGTTTTTT	16	TRBV7-9	-	TRBJ2-2	-
CASSHAGGGTEAFF	TGCGCCAGCAGCCATGCAGGTGGAGGGACTGAAGCTTTCTTT	14	TRBV4-1	-	TRBJ1-1	-
CASSLAGQYTGELFF	TGTGCCAGCAGCTTAGCCGGACAGTACACCGGGGAGCTGTTTTTT	15	TRBV11-3	-	TRBJ2-2	-
CASRPLLARRYGYTF	TGTGCCAGCAGACCCCTTTTGGCTCGGCGGTATGGCTACACCTTC	15	TRBV6-5	-	TRBJ1-2	-
CASSSRQVVSYEQYF	TGTGCCAGCAGCTCCAGGCAGGTGGTTTCCTACGAGCAGTACTTC	15	TRBV11-2	-	TRBJ2-7	-
CASSLNSQFYTDTQYF	TGTGCCAGCAGCTTAAATTCGCAGTTTTACACAGATACGCAGTATTTT	16	TRBV13	-	TRBJ2-3	-
CASSQAPLSGSTYEQYF	TGCGCCAGCAGCCAAGCCCCCCTTAGCGGGTCCACCTACGAGCAGTACTTC	17	TRBV4-1	-	TRBJ2-7	TRBD2
CSVLTGGEQFF	TGCAGCGTTTTGACGGGAGGTGAGCAGTTCTTC	11	TRBV29-1	-	TRBJ2-1	TRBD2
CASSRTGGLSEEQYF	TGTGCCAGCAGCCGAACAGGGGGACTAAGCGAGGAGCAGTACTTC	15	TRBV7-6	-	TRBJ2-7	-
CASSYGTGGVETQYF	TGCGCCAGCAGCTACGGGACAGGGGGCGTGGAGACCCAGTACTTC	15	TRBV5-1	-	TRBJ2-5	TRBD1
CASSQGPSASRETQYF	TGCGCCAGCAGCCAAGGCCCGTCTGCCTCCAGGGAGACCCAGTACTTC	16	TRBV4-3	-	TRBJ2-5	-
CASSYSNSNQPQHF	TGTGCCAGCAGTTACTCTAACAGCAATCAGCCCCAGCATTTT	14	TRBV6-5	once	TRBJ1-5	-
CAISAGVVSGELFF	TGTGCCATCAGTGCCGGGGTGGTATCTGGGGAGCTGTTTTTT	14	TRBV10-3	-	TRBJ2-2	-
CASSASQGVTDTQYF	TGTGCCAGCAGCGCCTCACAGGGGGTTACAGATACGCAGTATTTT	15	TRBV9	-	TRBJ2-3	TRBD1
CASSLLGETQYF	TGTGCCAGCAGTTTACTTGGGGAGACCCAGTACTTC	12	TRBV28	-	TRBJ2-5	-
CASSPLGARMNTEAFF	TGTGCCAGCAGCCCCCTAGGCGCGCGGATGAACACTGAAGCTTTCTTT	16	TRBV2	-	TRBJ1-1	-
CASSLRLADTQYF	TGTGCCAGCAGCTTGCGGCTGGCAGATACGCAGTATTTT	13	TRBV7-9	-	TRBJ2-3	-
CASSSGGQYFSYNSPLHF	TGTGCCAGCAGTTCGGGGGGACAGTACTTCTCCTATAATTCACCCCTCCACTTT	18	TRBV27	-	TRBJ1-6	TRBD1
CASSDYGLADTDTQYF	TGTGCCAGCAGCGACTACGGACTAGCGGACACAGATACGCAGTATTTT	16	TRBV2	-	TRBJ2-3	TRBD2
CATSDLGLAGDGTDTQYF	TGTGCCACCAGTGATCTCGGACTAGCGGGAGACGGGACAGATACGCAGTATTTT	18	TRBV24-1	once	TRBJ2-3	TRBD2
CASSQGRGDTSLHTF	TGCGCCAGCAGCCAAGGGCGGGGGGACACCTCTCTGCACACCTTC	15	TRBV4-1	once	TRBJ1-2	-
CASSPPDRAEKLFF	TGCGCCAGCAGCCCACCGGACAGGGCTGAAAAACTGTTTTTT	14	TRBV5-1	-	TRBJ1-4	TRBD1
CASSPGEGQFF	TGTGCCAGCTCACCAGGAGAGGGGCAGTTCTTC	11	TRBV18	-	TRBJ2-1	-
CASSDSGTSGQETQYF	TGTGCCAGCAGCGACTCCGGGACTAGCGGGCAAGAGACCCAGTACTTC	16	TRBV7-2	-	TRBJ2-5	TRBD2
CATSRDGLDYGYTF	TGTGCCACCAGCAGAGATGGGCTCGACTATGGCTACACCTTC	14	TRBV15	-	TRBJ1-2	-
CASSHRTGLWNSPLHF	TGCGCCAGCAGCCATCGGACAGGGTTGTGGAATTCACCCCTCCACTTT	16	TRBV4-3	-	TRBJ1-6	TRBD1